The 32 T cell receptor beta chains below all came from one sample that was sequenced in a study of blood T cell repertoires in COVID-19. Sequencing was performed with immunoSEQ multiplex PCR; in TCRdb, only in-frame clones are kept and a portion is missing. The table lists 130,000 to 150,000 clones, around three quarters of them singletons. The sequenced sample consisted of peripheral blood. Every receptor here comes from a man older than 75 with acute or convalescent COVID-19.

The chain couples TRBV5-1 to TRBJ2-7, with 7 nucleotides matching TRBD1. Germline-derived CDR1 and CDR2 are SGHRS and YFSETQ. This CDR3 is built from 13 residues. V dropped 0 bases and J dropped 7; count of bases not matched to a gene: 4. CDR3 residues: CASSLGGTAEQYF. CDR3 bases: TGCGCCAGCAGCTTGGGTGGGACAGCGGAGCAGTACTTC.

The chain couples TRBV18 to TRBJ2-7; 8 bases match TRBD1. The CDR3 runs 15 residues. CDR1 is KGHSH and CDR2 is LQKENI in the germline V gene. The V and J ends lost 3 bases and 0 bases, in that order; junction bases with no gene match: 4. CDR3 sequence: CASSPDRVRSYEQYF. The DNA for the CDR3 is TGTGCCAGCTCACCGGACAGGGTGCGCTCCTACGAGCAGTACTTC.

In its sample, this clone was seen a few times. J is TRBJ2-7 and V is TRBV11-2; 10 nucleotides align to TRBD2. The CDR3 contains 13 residues. Germline trimming cut 6 bases from V and 6 bases from J; bases unmatched to any gene: 5. The V gene's germline CDR1 is SGHAT and CDR2 FQNNGV. CDR3 amino acids: CASRSSGGGEQYF. The CDR3 nucleotides read TGTGCCAGCAGGTCTAGCGGGGGAGGCGAGCAGTACTTC.

This clone was recorded a few times. The chain carries TRBV19 and TRBJ1-6; D is perhaps TRBD1 (5 bases). V was pared by 2 bases and J by 10 bases, with 9 bases between. The CDR3 totals 13 residues. The V gene's germline CDR1 is LNHDA and CDR2 SQIVND (reference sequence). CDR3 amino acids: CASSIQGKSPLHF. The CDR3 DNA follows: TGTGCCAGTAGTATACAGGGAAAATCACCCCTCCACTTT.

V and J are TRBV24-1 and TRBJ2-3; a weak D match, TRBD2 (6 bases). Germline values: CDR1 KGHDR, CDR2 SFDVKD. CDR3 length equals 15 residues. V lost 9 bases and J lost 1, with 16 bases in between. CDR3 loop: CATVVGLPGTDTQYF. The DNA for the CDR3 is TGTGCCACCGTAGTTGGACTACCCGGCACAGATACGCAGTATTTT.

The J gene is TRBJ2-1, the V gene TRBV6-6; D gene uncertain. V was trimmed by 5 bases and J by 6 bases, leaving 17 bases between them. The CDR3 extends over 15 amino acids. The germline CDR1 and CDR2 sequences are MNHNY and SVGAGI (reference sequence). For the CDR3, the DNA is TGTGCCAGCAGTCCCAAGACCTTAACGGGCAATGAGCAGTTCTTC. Protein product: CASSPKTLTGNEQFF.

The gene calls are TRBV7-2 and TRBJ1-5; unclear D gene. The CDR3 loop spans 14 amino acids. Germline CDR1 SGHTA, CDR2 FQGNSA. Trimming pared 1 base from V and 6 bases from J, leaving 10 bases between. CDR3 sequence (DNA): TGTGCCAGCAGCTTAGGCGGTATGGGTCAGCCCCAGCATTTT. It specifies CASSLGGMGQPQHF.

V is TRBV6-2 or TRBV6-3 and J is TRBJ2-1; D possibly corresponds to TRBD2 (6 bases). Germline-derived CDR1 and CDR2 are MNHEY and SVGEGT. The V and J ends lost 4 bases and 2 bases respectively, with 12 bases between them. The CDR3 is made up of 15 amino acids. The CDR3 sequence is CASSWVGGAYNEQFF. CDR3 coding DNA: TGTGCCAGCAGTTGGGTCGGGGGAGCCTACAATGAGCAGTTCTTC.

This chain connects TRBV5-1 to TRBJ2-1; 11 bases align to TRBD2. Germline CDR1 SGHRS, CDR2 YFSETQ. The CDR3 extends over 17 amino acids. J was trimmed by 4 bases and V by 2 bases; bases with no gene match: 8. CDR3 sequence: CASSFSTSGGEYNEQFF. The CDR3 bases are TGCGCCAGCAGCTTTAGCACTAGCGGGGGAGAATACAATGAGCAGTTCTTC.

The V gene is TRBV7-2, the J gene TRBJ1-6; D might be TRBD1 (6 bases). The CDR3 covers 15 residues. Looked up from germline, CDR1 is SGHTA and CDR2 is FQGNSA. V was cut by 4 bases and J by 7 bases, with 14 bases left in between. The CDR3 region is CASSSLRGGNSPLHF. For the CDR3, the DNA is TGTGCCAGCAGCTCTCTTAGGGGGGGGAATTCACCCCTCCACTTT.

V is TRBV5-4 and J is TRBJ1-6, with D uncertain. The ends were cut back, 6 bases at V and 0 bases at J, with 16 bases in the middle. From germline, CDR1 is SGHNT and CDR2 YYREEE (reference sequence). This CDR3 region has 17 residues. The CDR3 loop reads CASTASGGSSYNSPLHF. The CDR3 DNA reads as TGTGCCAGCACCGCTTCGGGAGGGAGCTCCTATAATTCACCCCTCCACTTT.

The V gene is TRBV9, the J gene TRBJ1-1; no reliable D call. The germline CDR1 and CDR2 sequences are SGDLS and YYNGEE. The CDR3 has 13 amino acids. The germline V and J ends were trimmed by 3 bases and 2 bases, with 8 bases remaining between them. CDR3 DNA: TGTGCCAGCAGCGGTAAGCCCAACACTGAAGCTTTCTTT. This codes for CASSGKPNTEAFF.

The chain is built from TRBV28 and TRBJ2-7; TRBD2 aligns across 11 bases. This CDR3 region has 14 residues. V shed 4 bases, J shed 3 bases, and the junction held 2 bases outside the gene matches. The germline V gene has CDR1 MDHEN and CDR2 SYDVKM. CDR3 sequence reads: CASSSSGGYYEQYF. CDR3 in DNA: TGTGCCAGCAGTTCTAGCGGGGGGTACTACGAGCAGTACTTC.

The rearrangement uses TRBV5-5 and TRBJ2-1; the match to TRBD1 covers 8 bases. Germline values: CDR1 SGHKS, CDR2 YYEKEE (reference sequence). The J segment lost 2 bases and the V segment lost 0 bases, leaving 4 bases of the junction unmatched. The CDR3 sequence is 16 residues long. The CDR3: CASSLGQGIPYNEQFF. The CDR3 DNA reads TGTGCCAGCAGCTTGGGACAGGGGATCCCCTACAATGAGCAGTTCTTC.

V usage is TRBV10-3 and J usage is TRBJ1-1; D not certain. CDR3 length: 12 residues. Germline CDR1 ENHRY, CDR2 SYGVKD. V lost 8 bases to trimming and J lost 1 base, with 8 bases between them. CDR3 sequence (DNA): TGTGCCATCCGAGGAGGGAACACTGAAGCTTTCTTT. It specifies CAIRGGNTEAFF.

The chain couples TRBV7-9 to TRBJ1-1; 7 bases match TRBD1. The junction had 10 bases not matched to a gene; V was cut back by 0 bases and J by 6 bases. Germline V gives CDR1 SEHNR, CDR2 FQNEAQ (reference sequence). The CDR3 spans 16 residues. CDR3 nucleotide sequence: TGTGCCAGCAGCTTAGCCCTTGGGGACAGTAACCCTGAAGCTTTCTTT. It encodes CASSLALGDSNPEAFF.

The rearrangement joins TRBV7-9 to TRBJ2-7; TRBD1 is a possible D gene (6 bases). Trimming took 4 bases from V and 7 from J, leaving 14 bases between them. CDR1 is SEHNR and CDR2 is FQNEAQ in the germline V gene (reference sequence). CDR3 length: 13 amino acids. In DNA form, the CDR3 reads TGTGCCAGCAGCTCAGGGACATCTTGGGAGCAGTACTTC. The encoded protein is CASSSGTSWEQYF.

The rearrangement links TRBV7-2 to TRBJ2-3, with 7 bases lining up with TRBD1. V trimming: 3 bases; J trimming: 2 bases; junction bases outside the gene matches: 2. This CDR3 has 14 residues. Germline values: CDR1 SGHTA, CDR2 FQGNSA. The CDR3 loop is CASSFDRVTDTQYF. Here the CDR3 DNA reads TGTGCCAGCAGCTTCGACAGGGTCACAGATACGCAGTATTTT.

The chain uses TRBV5-1 and TRBJ2-3; D perhaps matches TRBD2 (5 bases). The CDR3 sequence is 16 residues long. CDR1 is SGHRS and CDR2 is YFSETQ in the germline V gene. Trimming removed 0 bases at V and 3 bases at J, with 14 bases between. The DNA for the CDR3 is TGCGCCAGCAGCTTGGGGGTAGCGACTATTACAGATACGCAGTATTTT. This gives the protein CASSLGVATITDTQYF.

The chain carries TRBV11-2 and TRBJ1-1, with TRBD1 matching over 8 bases. The CDR3 runs to 13 residues. The germline V gene has CDR1 SGHAT and CDR2 FQNNGV. V was clipped by 5 bases and J by 11 bases; unmatched bases: 10. The DNA of the CDR3 is TGTGCCAGCAGCCCAGGGGGCGCTGTCACTGCTTTCTTT. Its protein is CASSPGGAVTAFF. Looking up the rest from reference TRBV11-2 and TRBJ1-1 gives the full variable domain: EAGVAQSPRYKIIEKRQSVAFWCNPISGHATLYWYQQILGQGPKLLIQFQNNGVVDDSQLPKDRFSAERLKGVDSTLKIQPAKLEDSAVYLCASSPGGAVTAFFGQGTRLTVV.

V gene TRBV7-3 combines with J gene TRBJ1-2; TRBD1 matches 11 bases. The CDR3 sequence is 14 residues long. J was trimmed by 4 bases and V by 5 bases; bases with no gene match: 3. CDR1 is SGHTA, CDR2 FQGTGA, per germline. The CDR3 coding sequence is TGTGCCAGCAGCCCCGGGACAGGGGGCTATGGCTACACCTTC. Protein product: CASSPGTGGYGYTF.

The rearrangement joins TRBV4-3 to TRBJ2-4, with D perhaps TRBD1 (6 bases). The V end lost 2 bases, the J end lost 10 bases, and 15 bases lay between the germline ends. The CDR3 sequence is 14 residues long. The germline V gene has CDR1 LGHNA and CDR2 YSLEER. CDR3 in amino acids: CASSQSTGQRIQYF. The CDR3 DNA follows: TGCGCCAGCAGCCAATCCACGGGACAAAGAATTCAGTACTTC.

This clone turned up a few times. The sample has other DNA sequences that encode this CDR3 too. This rearrangement joins TRBV5-5 to TRBJ2-7, with 9 bases that match TRBD1. Germline CDR1 reads SGHKS; CDR2 reads YYEKEE (reference sequence). The V gene end was trimmed by 2 bases and the J gene end by 4 bases; junction bases not matched to a gene: 4. The CDR3 totals 14 residues. The CDR3 nucleotides are TGTGCCAGCAGCTTAGGGACAGGGCGATACGAGCAGTACTTC. Its protein product is CASSLGTGRYEQYF.

This clone was seen once. The chain carries TRBV7-8 and TRBJ2-7, with TRBD1 identical over 11 bases. The CDR3 sequence is 15 residues long. The junction had 4 bases not matched to a gene; V was cut back by 4 bases and J by 2 bases. Germline loops: CDR1 SGHVS, CDR2 FQNEAQ. The CDR3 is CASSYGQGAAYEQYF. The DNA of the CDR3 is TGTGCCAGCAGCTACGGACAGGGGGCAGCCTACGAGCAGTACTTC.

The rearrangement joins TRBV5-4 to TRBJ1-1; D unresolved. Trimming took 4 bases from V and 3 from J, leaving 7 bases between them. Germline values: CDR1 SGHNT, CDR2 YYREEE (reference sequence). CDR3 length: 12 residues. The CDR3 bases are TGTGCCAGCAGCCTGAGTTACACTGAAGCTTTCTTT. Amino acids: CASSLSYTEAFF.

This clone was detected only a few times. The chain has TRBV2 and TRBJ2-1; 7 bases map to TRBD1. V gave up 3 bases and J gave up 3 bases; unmatched junction bases: 5. CDR3 size: 15 residues. Germline CDR1 is SNHLY and CDR2 is FYNNEI. This chain's CDR3 is CASSEVTGNYNEQFF. The CDR3 DNA follows: TGTGCCAGCAGTGAGGTGACAGGGAACTACAATGAGCAGTTCTTC.

This clone ranks as medium-sized (0.01 to 0.1%). The V and J genes are TRBV27 and TRBJ2-5; weak D call: TRBD2 (5 bases). Germline CDR1 MNHEY, CDR2 SMNVEV (reference sequence). The V gene lost 2 bases and the J gene lost 2 bases, with 6 bases spanning the gap. The CDR3 runs to 13 residues. Written as DNA, the CDR3 is TGTGCCAGCAGTTTACGGAGGCAAGAGACCCAGTACTTC. This sequence encodes CASSLRRQETQYF.

This chain links TRBV9 with TRBJ2-2; a possible D gene is TRBD1 (5 bases). The CDR3 has 15 amino acids. Germline V gene lookup returns CDR1 SGDLS and CDR2 YYNGEE. V lost 1 base to trimming and J lost 8 bases, with 15 bases between them. The CDR3 region is CASSVLPGRKGELFF. CDR3 coding DNA: TGTGCCAGCAGCGTACTGCCAGGGCGGAAAGGGGAGCTGTTTTTT.

The CDR3 sequence is CASSDDSYSNQPQHF. The CDR3 nucleotides are TGTGCCAGCAGTGACGACAGTTATAGCAATCAGCCCCAGCATTTT. The rearrangement uses TRBV6-2 or TRBV6-3 and TRBJ1-5; TRBD1 might be the D (5 bases). V was clipped by 5 bases and J by 0 bases, with 11 bases between them. Germline-derived CDR1 and CDR2 are MNHEY and SVGEGT. The CDR3 loop spans 15 amino acids.

This clone has just a few counts. V is TRBV7-6 and J is TRBJ2-7; TRBD1 matches 7 bases. The CDR3 contains 15 residues. V gave up 5 bases and J gave up 4 bases; unmatched junction bases: 11. Germline V CDR1 and CDR2: SGHVS, FNYEAQ. Here the CDR3 DNA reads TGTGCCAGCAGCCTGGAACCGGGACAGTTATACGAGCAGTACTTC. It specifies CASSLEPGQLYEQYF.

The genes are TRBV28 and TRBJ2-2; D is unclear. CDR1 is MDHEN, CDR2 SYDVKM, per germline. With 8 bases removed from V and 1 base from J, the gap between germline ends came to 5 bases. The CDR3 sequence is 12 residues long. This CDR3 reads CASYKNTGELFF. CDR3 nucleotide sequence: TGTGCCAGCTACAAGAACACCGGGGAGCTGTTTTTT.

The chain carries TRBV4-3 and TRBJ1-2, with 7 bases lining up with TRBD1. The CDR3 has 15 amino acids. The germline gives CDR1 LGHNA, CDR2 YSLEER. V lost 4 bases to trimming and J lost 4 bases; unmatched junction nucleotides: 9. CDR3 region: CASSLEGAEGYGYTF. CDR3 DNA sequence: TGCGCCAGCAGCCTCGAGGGGGCAGAGGGCTATGGCTACACCTTC.